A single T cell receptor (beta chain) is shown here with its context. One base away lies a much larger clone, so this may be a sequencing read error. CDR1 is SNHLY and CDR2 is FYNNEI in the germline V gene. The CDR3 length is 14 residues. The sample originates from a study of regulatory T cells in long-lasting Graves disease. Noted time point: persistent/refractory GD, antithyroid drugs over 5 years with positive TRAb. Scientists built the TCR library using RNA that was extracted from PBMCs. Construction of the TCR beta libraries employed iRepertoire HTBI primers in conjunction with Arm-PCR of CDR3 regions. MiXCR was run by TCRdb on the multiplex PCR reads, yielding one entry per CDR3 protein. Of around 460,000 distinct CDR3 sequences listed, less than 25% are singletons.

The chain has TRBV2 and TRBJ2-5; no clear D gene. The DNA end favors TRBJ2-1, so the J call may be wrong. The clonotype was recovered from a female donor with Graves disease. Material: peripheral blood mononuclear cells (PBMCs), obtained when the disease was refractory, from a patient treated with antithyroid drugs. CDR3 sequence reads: CASSVSDDGTEQFF. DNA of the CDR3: TGTGCCAGCAGTGTATCGGATGATGGTACAGAGCAGTTCTTC.